These T cell receptor beta chains were read from a single sample in a study of neurological immune-mediated disorders. TCRdb redid the calling of the 5' RACE reads with MiXCR, one entry per CDR3 protein. This table holds about 74,000 distinct CDR3 sequences, around 5.2% found once. The specimen sequenced was PBMCs. These receptor sequences come from a man aged 18 to 29 with multiple sclerosis. Each CDR3 is given with its conserved first and last residue. D genes are given only for firm matches. Where a row states a size, it is once, few, many or the class of an expanded clone; other rows omit it.

J	D	V	size	DNA	CDR3
TRBJ1-2	.	TRBV20-1	many	TGCAGTGCTAGAGAGCCGACTAAACAAGGCTACACCTTC	CSAREPTKQGYTF
TRBJ2-1	.	TRBV5-5	few	TGTGCCAGCAGCTTGGGACTACCCCCGAATGAGCAGTTCTTC	CASSLGLPPNEQFF
TRBJ1-5	TRBD1	TRBV20-1	many	TGCAGTGCTGTTGGGACAGTAGATCAGCCCCAGAATTTT	CSAVGTVDQPQNF
TRBJ1-5	TRBD1	TRBV20-1	few	TGCAGTGCTCGACGACCCTCAGGCAGGGGGCTCTTTAATCAGCCCCAGAATTTT	CSARRPSGRGLFNQPQNF
TRBJ1-2	.	TRBV20-1	many	TGCAGTGCCCTGGACAGTAATTCCTTC	CSALDSNSF
TRBJ1-1	.	TRBV9	many	TGTGCCAGCAGCGTAAGCGGGTTGAACACTGAAGCTTTCTTT	CASSVSGLNTEAFF
TRBJ2-3	TRBD2	TRBV5-1	many	TGCGCCAGCAGTAAAGGACTAGCGGGGGGGACAGATACGCAGTATTTT	CASSKGLAGGTDTQYF
TRBJ2-7	.	TRBV11-2	many	TGTGCCAGCAGCTTAGTCGTGATCTACGAGCAGTACTTC	CASSLVVIYEQYF
TRBJ2-4	.	TRBV20-1	many	TGCAGTGCTAGGGTCCTGGGGGACATTCAGTACTTC	CSARVLGDIQYF
TRBJ1-5	TRBD1	TRBV12-3/TRBV12-4	many	TGTGCCAGCAGTTTAGGACAGGGGGCTCATCAGCCCCAGAATTTT	CASSLGQGAHQPQNF
TRBJ1-1	.	TRBV7-3	many	TGTGCCAGCAGCCTCAACTGGATGGCTGAAGCTTTCTTT	CASSLNWMAEAFF
TRBJ2-7	TRBD1	TRBV29-1	many	TGCAGCGTGCAACCCACAGGGGGCCACTACGAGCAGTACTTC	CSVQPTGGHYEQYF
TRBJ2-7	.	TRBV20-1	many	TGCAGTGCTAGGGGGCAGACAGACTACGAGCAGTACTTC	CSARGQTDYEQYF
TRBJ2-1	TRBD2	TRBV6-2/TRBV6-3	many	TGTGCCAGCACCCCCCGAAGCGGGAGGGCCAAAAATGAGCAGTTCTTC	CASTPRSGRAKNEQFF
TRBJ2-7	TRBD1	TRBV10-3	many	TGTGCCATCACGGACAGGACGGTTTCTCCCTACGAGCAGTACTTC	CAITDRTVSPYEQYF
TRBJ2-4	TRBD2	TRBV20-1	many	TGCAGTGCTAGAGACTGGTTCGGGGGGGCCACTCAGTACTTC	CSARDWFGGATQYF
TRBJ1-2	.	TRBV14	many	TGTGCCAGCAGCGGAAGAGGCCTCTATGGCTACACCTTC	CASSGRGLYGYTF
TRBJ1-6	TRBD1	TRBV5-1	many	TGCGCCAGCAGCTTGTGGGACACGGGACAGGGGAATTCACCCCTCCACTTT	CASSLWDTGQGNSPLHF
TRBJ1-1	.	TRBV11-2	many	TGTGCCAGCAGCTCCCGGACCAGGGGTGAAGCTTTCTTT	CASSSRTRGEAFF
TRBJ1-3	.	TRBV12-3/TRBV12-4	many	TGTGCCAGCGGAACTTACCGCTCTGGAAACACCATATATTTT	CASGTYRSGNTIYF
TRBJ1-5	TRBD1	TRBV5-1	many	TGCGCCAGCAGCCCGGGACAGGGGAACTTCGAGCCCCAGCATTTT	CASSPGQGNFEPQHF
TRBJ1-4	.	TRBV3-1	many	TGTGCCAGCAGCCAAGAAATCGGGAGCAATGAAAAACTGTTTTTT	CASSQEIGSNEKLFF
TRBJ1-6	.	TRBV4-1	many	TGCGCCAGCAGCCAAGATTTATCACCCCTCCACTTT	CASSQDLSPLHF
TRBJ2-7	.	TRBV18	.	TGTGCCAGCTCACCAACTTATCAACAGGGTTACGAGCAGTACTTC	CASSPTYQQGYEQYF
TRBJ1-4	.	TRBV7-2	many	TGTGCCAGCAGCTTTAACGGGGGGAATGAAAAACTGTTTTTT	CASSFNGGNEKLFF
TRBJ2-5	TRBD2	TRBV9	many	TGTGCCAGCAGCGAGGGACTAGCGGGAGGGCCGGATCGGGAGACCCAGTACTTC	CASSEGLAGGPDRETQYF
TRBJ2-1	.	TRBV4-1	.	TGCGCCAGCAGCCAAGCGCTAGCCCTACCATTGCGGCTCTTC	CASSQALALPLRLF
TRBJ2-3	.	TRBV5-1	many	TGCGCCAGCAGCCCGGCTAGGAGGTCCACAGATACGCAGTATTTT	CASSPARRSTDTQYF
TRBJ1-2	TRBD1	TRBV12-3/TRBV12-4	many	TGTGCCAGCAGTTTAGACGATGGGACAGGTTATGGCTACACCTTC	CASSLDDGTGYGYTF
TRBJ2-1	.	TRBV5-1	many	TGCGCCAGCAGCTTGGATCTACAGTCGAACAATGAGCAGTTCTTC	CASSLDLQSNNEQFF
TRBJ2-1	.	TRBV7-8	many	TGTGCCAGCAGCCCCCCACCCTGGGAGGACAATGAGCAGTTCTTC	CASSPPPWEDNEQFF